The entry below gives a single T cell receptor beta chain sequence along with its context. Use of 60 Vbeta and 13 Jbeta primers characterized the PCR. Repertoires were generated with immunoSEQ multiplex PCR, while TCRdb's copy carries only in-frame clones and drops some. The data contain some 86,000 clones, just over 65% of them seen just once; the ten biggest clones take up around 2.3%. The CDR3 is made up of 15 amino acids. Germline CDR1 MNHEY, CDR2 SMNVEV (reference sequence). The record originates from a study of cytomegalovirus exposure and HLA in healthy donors. Sample: PBMCs. This clonotype was sampled from a man aged 25 to 40 in good health and CMV-seronegative. The chain carries TRBV27 and TRBJ2-5, with 9 bases fitting TRBD1. The DNA end lines up better with TRBJ2-7; the J call may be wrong. The CDR3 nucleotides read TGTGCCAGCAGTTTCACCGGGACAGGGTATAGCGAGCAGTACTTC. Encoded protein: CASSFTGTGYSEQYF.